This T cell receptor beta chain was documented in a study of T cells in women clearing cervical HPV infection. The germline V gene encodes CDR1 SNHLY and CDR2 FYNNEI. V dropped 4 bases and J dropped 4; count of bases not matched to a gene: 7. The CDR3 sequence is 15 residues long. As for this clone: The antigen is undetermined. The read terminates 3 residues ahead of where the CDR3 ends, so the germline J gene completes it.

General observations from the study: Controls had more TRBV6-7 (approximately 0.15%) than cases (about 0.11%). Unknown T-cell numbers per sample may underlie the richness differences.

Generated by immunoSEQ multiplex PCR, the TCRdb table keeps only in-frame clones and is missing some. The sample has 9,500 to 15,000 clones; the top ten hold approximately 24%. This sequence was found in a woman between 18 and 75 years old with a cervical HPV16 infection that either progressed to CIN3+ or cleared (not recorded which). The chain links TRBV2 to TRBJ2-1; 7 bases agree with TRBD2. Sequencing input: blood buffy coat. Here the CDR3 reads CASSGILAPYNEQFF. The CDR3 DNA, read in part, is TGTGCCAGCAGTGGGATACTAGCGCCTTACAATGAG.